This T cell receptor (beta chain) was identified in a study of vaccination and CD4 T cells after COVID-19 (dated by TCRdb to between 2021 and 2024). Notes on the research overall: SARS-CoV-2 positivity had been established in the convalescent patients by nasal swab PCR, and mild disease was recorded in several of these patients and severe disease in one. The convalescent cohort comprised six males and four females, including two Hispanic individuals, seven Caucasians, two Asians and one multiracial person. Each participant got two doses of either the Pfizer-BioNTech BNT162b2 vaccine (n=8) or the Moderna mRNA-1273 vaccine (n=2). Post-COVID blood samples from convalescent patients were collected a median of approximately 100 days after diagnosis, with a range of roughly 35 to 180 days. Post-vaccine blood samples were obtained a median of about 70 days after the second vaccine dose, with a range of about 12 to 241 days. A few convalescent patients were sampled both early after vaccination (day 14) and late after vaccination (days 161 to 241). Culture stimuli were overlapping spike peptide pools from SARS-CoV-2 and from the common cold coronaviruses HCoV-NL63, HCoV-OC43 and HCoV-229E. In control cultures, a CEFX viral epitope pool was used as positive control, an HIV-1 Nef peptide pool was used as negative control, or no peptide was added. In over 8 COVID-19 convalescent patients and 4 infection-naive healthy vaccine recipients, researchers compared the spike-specific CD4+ TCR repertoire from before mRNA vaccination with the repertoire from after. What the work shows at the level of the full study, not this receptor alone: Although the median number of SARS-CoV-2-reactive clonotypes went up from fewer than 25 after infection to around 39 after vaccination, the increase was not significant. Only a relatively small number of convalescent patients were included in the study, and early timepoints following natural infection were not analyzed. In convalescent patients, nearly all vaccine-specific clones (304 of 307) were found to be mono-reactive for SARS-CoV-2 spike rather than cross-reactive with common cold coronaviruses. Among convalescent patients, a median approximately 88% of the SARS-CoV-2-reactive clones seen after vaccination appeared only after vaccination, which suggests priming specific to the vaccine.

The sample's time point, from its label and the paper: late sampling 161 to 241 days after vaccination in a few convalescent patients. The label giving this sample's treatment or condition can be read as: approximately nine-day PBMC culture with coronavirus spike peptide pools or control peptides (ViraFEST assay). The study used the ViraFEST assay, which expanded antigen-specific T cells with peptide pools and then identified expanded clonotypes by TCR sequencing. The convalescent patients' positive SARS-CoV-2 PCR tests fell between March and December 2020, which was before the Alpha, Beta and Delta variants emerged in the United States. PBMCs were cultured at roughly 2 million per well in IMDM supplemented with about 5% human AB serum and around 10 IU/ml IL-2, with around 10 ug/ml peptide pools added. On days 3 and 7, half of the culture medium was replaced with fresh IL-2-containing medium. CD4+ T cells were isolated after 10 days of culture through negative selection using the EasySep CD4+ T cell isolation kit. Ficoll-Paque Plus gradient centrifugation was used to isolate PBMCs from whole blood, and the isolated PBMCs were then either used fresh or cryopreserved at -140C. Culture conditions were generally each tested in triplicate wells.

Concerning this clonotype: Its antigen remains undetermined. No base quality values were provided; no much bigger clone lies one nucleotide off.

V and J are truncated by 1 base and 7 bases respectively, leaving an intervening sequence of 13 bases. CDR3 length: 13 amino acids, cysteine to phenylalanine. Just CDR3 DNA is preserved here, 39 bases in frame from base 1. CDR1 and CDR2 (DFQATT, SNEGSKA) derive from the germline V gene (reference sequence). The receptor library was made with PCR. DNA from cultured CD4+ T cells underwent TCR sequencing with the Oncomine TCR Beta short-read assay at the Johns Hopkins FTIC core. Genomic DNA was extracted from the cultured CD4+ T cells with the QIAamp micro DNA kit. Oncomine TCR Beta libraries made from cultured CD4+ T cells were pooled using unique dual indexes and sequenced on an Illumina iSeq 100. The authors' pipeline ran thus. Non-productive sequences were removed, and CDR3s not starting with C, not ending with F or W, or shorter than 7 amino acids were discarded. The MANAFEST web application identified antigen-specific clonotypes by comparing peptide-stimulated wells against reference wells and other culture wells. Positive clones required FDR below 0.05, an odds ratio above 5, and productive frequency above 0.1% in at least two of three replicate wells. Clonotypes that were significantly expanded in both SARS-CoV-2 spike wells and at least one common cold coronavirus spike condition were defined as cross-reactive. Similarity between CDR3 sequences was evaluated in R version 3.6.1 using Levenshtein distances (stringdist) and unrooted phylogenetic trees (ape). The public reads were reprocessed in TCRdb via fastp at Q25 and MiXCR, keeping in-frame beta chains. Under each unique CDR3 protein, matching rows form one entry showing the most common genes and DNA. TCRdb, not the authors, supplied the V and J calls. The sample includes about 20,000 distinct CDR3 sequences, with about 40% observed a single time. The top ten constitute more than 8.5% of the sample.

This sequence uses TRBV20-1 and TRBJ1-1; TRBD1 might be the D gene, on 5 matching bases. This sample comprised CD4+ T cells from blood, cultured in vitro, obtained about 7 months after SARS-CoV-2 vaccination. This sequence originates from a human donor who had recovered from COVID-19. This receptor carries the CDR3 CSARGGWGNEAFF. The DNA is TGCAGTGCTAGAGGGGGCTGGGGGAATGAAGCTTTCTTT.